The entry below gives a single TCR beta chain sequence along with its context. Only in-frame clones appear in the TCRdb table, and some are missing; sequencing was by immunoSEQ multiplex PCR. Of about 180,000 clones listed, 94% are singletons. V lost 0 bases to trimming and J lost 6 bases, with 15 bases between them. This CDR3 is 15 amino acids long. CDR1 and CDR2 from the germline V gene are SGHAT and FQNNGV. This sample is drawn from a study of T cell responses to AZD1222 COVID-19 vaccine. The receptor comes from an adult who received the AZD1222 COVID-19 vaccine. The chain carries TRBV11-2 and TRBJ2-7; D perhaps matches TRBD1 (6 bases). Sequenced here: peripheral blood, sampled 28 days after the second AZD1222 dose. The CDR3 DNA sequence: TGTGCCAGCAGCTTAGATGTCGACAGGCCTTTCGAGCAGTACTTC. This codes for CASSLDVDRPFEQYF.